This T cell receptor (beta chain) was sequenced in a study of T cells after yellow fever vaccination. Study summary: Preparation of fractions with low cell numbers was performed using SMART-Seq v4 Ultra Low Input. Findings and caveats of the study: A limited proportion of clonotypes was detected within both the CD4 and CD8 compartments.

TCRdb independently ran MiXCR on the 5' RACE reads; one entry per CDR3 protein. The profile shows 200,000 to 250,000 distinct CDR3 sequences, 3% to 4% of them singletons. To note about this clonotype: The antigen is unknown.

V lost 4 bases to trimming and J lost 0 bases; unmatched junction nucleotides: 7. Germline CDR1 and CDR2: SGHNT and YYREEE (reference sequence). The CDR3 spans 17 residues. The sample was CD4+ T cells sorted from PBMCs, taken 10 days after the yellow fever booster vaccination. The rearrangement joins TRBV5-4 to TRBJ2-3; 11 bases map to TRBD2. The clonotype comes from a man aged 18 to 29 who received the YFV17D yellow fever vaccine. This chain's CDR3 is CASSRSSGGSSTDTQYF. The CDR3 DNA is TGTGCCAGCAGCCGCTCTAGCGGGGGGAGTAGCACAGATACGCAGTATTTT.